This entry lists 22 T cell receptor beta chains sequenced from one sample in a study of CD8 T cells in ankylosing spondylitis. Broader study findings: It appeared that ankylosing spondylitis blood was characterized by a TCR beta motif of about eight highly homologous variants.

Which antigens these TCRs recognize remains unknown. A single record per CDR3 protein comes from TCRdb applying MiXCR to the 5' RACE reads. The top ten clones hold approximately 1% of a sample with fewer than 500,000 distinct CDR3 sequences, 20% to 30% of them seen once. Specimen: blood, either unsorted or a sorted T cell fraction (not recorded which). Receptor source: a male donor with ankylosing spondylitis.

This clonotype was observed a handful of times. The chain is built from TRBV5-1 and TRBJ1-1; D might be TRBD1 (6 bases). Per the germline V gene, CDR1 is SGHRS and CDR2 is YFSETQ. This CDR3 is 18 amino acids long. The germline V and J ends were trimmed by 3 bases and 0 bases, with 21 bases remaining between them. The CDR3 coding sequence is TGCGCCAGCAGCTCGGGGGGCAGGGTTACCTTCATGAACACTGAAGCTTTCTTT. This gives the protein CASSSGGRVTFMNTEAFF.

This clonotype was observed a handful of times. This chain joins TRBV10-3 and TRBJ2-2; D not certain. The CDR3 has 14 amino acids. V lost 8 bases to trimming and J lost 0 bases, with 10 bases between them. Germline V lookup: CDR1 ENHRY, CDR2 SYGVKD. The CDR3 spells CAIPQESNTGELFF. The CDR3 nucleotides read TGTGCCATCCCCCAGGAGTCGAACACCGGGGAGCTGTTTTTT.

This clonotype was seen more than once but under ten times. The chain has TRBV25-1 and TRBJ2-7; 7 positions agree with TRBD1. This CDR3 contains 12 residues. Germline CDR1 reads MGHDK; CDR2 reads SYGVNS. V lost 7 bases, J lost 3 bases, and 3 bases stayed unmatched. The CDR3 loop reads CASNRGSYEQYF. CDR3 DNA sequence: TGTGCCAGCAACAGGGGTAGCTACGAGCAGTACTTC.

This clonotype was seen just once. The chain carries TRBV20-1 and TRBJ2-3; TRBD2 is a possible D gene (6 bases). Germline lookup yields CDR1 DFQATT and CDR2 SNEGSKA (reference sequence). Between the trimmed V and J ends, which lost 6 bases and 0 bases, there was a span of 13 bases. The CDR3 covers 14 residues. Here the CDR3 DNA reads TGCAGTGCACAACTAGCCGCGAGCACAGATACGCAGTATTTT. The encoded protein is CSAQLAASTDTQYF.

V is TRBV3-1 and J is TRBJ2-1; D may be TRBD1 or TRBD2 (5 bases each). V gave up 4 bases and J gave up 5 bases, with 15 bases separating them. The length of the CDR3 is 15 residues. Looked up from germline, CDR1 is LGHDT and CDR2 is YNNKEL (reference sequence). This chain's CDR3 is CASSPGNGVHNEQFF. CDR3 coding DNA: TGTGCCAGCAGCCCAGGGAACGGGGTCCACAATGAGCAGTTCTTC.

This chain uses TRBV20-1 with TRBJ1-5, with D possibly matching TRBD1 (5 bases). This CDR3 has 13 residues. Trimming cost V 4 bases and J 7 bases, with 14 bases left between them. Germline lookup yields CDR1 DFQATT and CDR2 SNEGSKA (reference sequence). CDR3 DNA sequence: TGCAGTGCTACTGGGGGGGTAGGGCAGCCCCAGCATTTT. It translates to CSATGGVGQPQHF.

In its sample, this clonotype was seen a few times. This chain links TRBV29-1 with TRBJ2-3; 7 bases line up with TRBD2. The V segment lost 3 bases and the J segment 3 bases; nucleotides outside the gene matches: 3. Looked up from germline, CDR1 is SQVTM and CDR2 is ANQGSEA. CDR3 length: 13 residues. The CDR3 DNA reads TGCAGCGTTGAGGGGGGGGGGACAGATACGCAGTATTTT. It specifies CSVEGGGTDTQYF.

This clonotype was observed at least ten times. The rearrangement joins TRBV29-1 to TRBJ2-3; 8 positions match TRBD2. Germline CDR1 reads SQVTM; CDR2 reads ANQGSEA. The CDR3 has 13 residues. V lost 5 bases to trimming and J lost 6 bases; unmatched junction nucleotides: 7. CDR3 nucleotides: TGCAGCGTTCCCTTAGCGGGAATGGATACGCAGTATTTT. It codes for CSVPLAGMDTQYF.

This clonotype was picked up a small number of times. The chain couples TRBV5-1 to TRBJ1-5; D is unclear. The CDR3 extends over 14 amino acids. Germline V gene sequence: CDR1 SGHRS, CDR2 YFSETQ. V was clipped by 0 bases and J by 2 bases, with 6 bases between them. CDR3 DNA sequence: TGCGCCAGCAGCTTGGTTACTGGCAATCAGCCCCAGCATTTT. It codes for CASSLVTGNQPQHF.

This clonotype was counted a few times. The chain uses TRBV5-1 and TRBJ1-4; TRBD1 matches at 8 bases. The CDR3 runs to 14 residues. The germline V gene encodes CDR1 SGHRS and CDR2 YFSETQ. V dropped 3 bases and J dropped 6; count of bases not matched to a gene: 4. CDR3 sequence reads: CASSSQGVDEKLFF. DNA for the CDR3: TGCGCCAGCAGCTCACAGGGGGTGGATGAAAAACTGTTTTTT. Based on the CDR3 plus reference TRBV5-1 and TRBJ1-4, the full variable domain is KAGVTQTPRYLIKTRGQQVTLSCSPISGHRSVSWYQQTPGQGLQFLFEYFSETQRNKGNFPGRFSGRQFSNSRSEMNVSTLELGDSALYLCASSSQGVDEKLFFGSGTQLSVL.

V is TRBV5-1 and J is TRBJ2-6, with D tentatively TRBD1 (5 bases). The CDR3 is 16 residues long. Between the trimmed V and J ends, which lost 5 bases and 0 bases, there was a span of 12 bases. Per the germline V gene, CDR1 is SGHRS and CDR2 is YFSETQ. The CDR3 nucleotides are TGCGCCAGCAGAACCTCTCAGGGCTCTGGGGCCAACGTCCTGACTTTC. Translated: CASRTSQGSGANVLTF.

The table lists this clonotype with a few counts. The rearrangement joins TRBV5-1 to TRBJ2-3; D remains ambiguous. The CDR3 has 16 amino acids. Germline CDR1 reads SGHRS; CDR2 reads YFSETQ. V dropped 4 bases and J dropped 0 bases, with 15 bases sitting between them. The chain's CDR3 is CASSAATMTSTDTQYF. The CDR3 DNA sequence: TGCGCCAGCAGCGCAGCGACAATGACTAGCACAGATACGCAGTATTTT.

The rearrangement joins TRBV5-1 to TRBJ1-3, with D uncertain. V lost 3 bases, J lost 1 base, and 11 bases lay in between. This CDR3 region has 15 residues. Germline CDR1 and CDR2: SGHRS and YFSETQ. This chain's CDR3 is CASSWGRPSGNTIYF. The CDR3, as DNA: TGCGCCAGCAGCTGGGGTCGACCTTCTGGAAACACCATATATTTT.

The CDR3 loop reads CASSPSTGTGGNGYTF. As DNA, the CDR3 is TGTGCCAGCAGCCCAAGTACCGGGACAGGGGGCAATGGCTACACCTTC. The genes are TRBV7-9 and TRBJ1-2, with 12 bases identical to TRBD1. The CDR3 extends over 16 amino acids. Unmatched junction bases numbered 10, after V lost 5 bases and J lost 6 bases. Germline CDR1 SEHNR, CDR2 FQNEAQ (reference sequence).

The chain has TRBV29-1 and TRBJ1-6; D perhaps matches TRBD1 (5 bases). Trimming took off 5 bases at V and 7 bases at J, with 12 bases between the two ends. The germline CDR1 and CDR2 sequences are SQVTM and ANQGSEA. The CDR3 spans 13 residues. The CDR3 DNA is TGCAGCGTTAGTACCGAGGGGAATTCACCCCTCCACTTT. Its translation is CSVSTEGNSPLHF. The entire variable domain, with the rest obtained from reference TRBV29-1 and TRBJ1-6, is as follows: SAVISQKPSRDICQRGTSLTIQCQVDSQVTMMFWYRQQPGQSLTLIATANQGSEATYESGFVIDKFPISRPNLTFSTLTVSNMSPEDSSIYLCSVSTEGNSPLHFGNGTRLTVT.

The table lists this clonotype with a few counts. The rearrangement links TRBV7-2 to TRBJ1-2, with D perhaps TRBD1 (5 bases). Germline assignment: CDR1 SGHTA and CDR2 FQGNSA. The CDR3 covers 14 residues. Trimming took 5 bases from V and 4 from J, leaving 14 bases between them. The CDR3 sequence is CASSAGRITYGYTF. The CDR3 coding sequence is TGTGCCAGCAGCGCGGGACGGATCACCTATGGCTACACCTTC.

This clonotype occurred a few times. This chain links TRBV3-1 with TRBJ1-3; the D is unclear. CDR1 and CDR2 from the germline V gene are LGHDT and YNNKEL (reference sequence). This CDR3 region has 15 residues. Trimming removed 1 base from V and 1 base from J, with 8 bases in between. CDR3: CASSQAGRSGNTIYF. The CDR3 nucleotides read TGTGCCAGCAGCCAAGCAGGACGTTCTGGAAACACCATATATTTT.

This chain links TRBV6-6 with TRBJ1-1; the D is unclear. The germline V gene has CDR1 MNHNY and CDR2 SVGAGI (reference sequence). V lost 2 bases, J lost 10 bases, and 11 bases lay in between. The CDR3 runs 12 residues. The CDR3 DNA follows: TGTGCCAGCAGTTACGGGGATTTGGGAGCTTTCTTT. Translation gives CASSYGDLGAFF.

The chain uses TRBV12-3 or TRBV12-4 and TRBJ1-4, with D unresolved. Trimming shortened V by 3 bases and J by 5 bases, and 10 bases separated the two germline ends. The CDR3 has 14 amino acids. The CDR3 DNA is TGTGCCAGCAGTTTCGGGGTCGGGAATGAAAAACTGTTTTTT. Protein product: CASSFGVGNEKLFF.

This clonotype was found many times. The rearrangement joins TRBV5-1 to TRBJ1-1, with 7 bases matching TRBD1. The CDR3 runs to 13 residues. Germline CDR1 reads SGHRS; CDR2 reads YFSETQ. V was clipped by 0 bases and J by 5 bases; unmatched bases: 1. CDR3 in amino acids: CASSLATGTEAFF. The CDR3, as DNA: TGCGCCAGCAGCTTGGCGACAGGGACTGAAGCTTTCTTT.

A few counts support this clonotype. The rearrangement joins TRBV29-1 to TRBJ2-2; TRBD2 aligns across 9 bases. Per the germline V gene, CDR1 is SQVTM and CDR2 is ANQGSEA. The CDR3 consists of 13 residues. The V and J ends lost 3 bases and 6 bases, in that order; junction bases with no gene match: 2. The CDR3 sequence is CSVEPSGAGELFF. CDR3 in DNA: TGCAGCGTTGAGCCTAGCGGGGCCGGGGAGCTGTTTTTT.

This clonotype occurred a few times. The chain links TRBV27 to TRBJ2-2; D remains ambiguous. The germline V gene has CDR1 MNHEY and CDR2 SMNVEV (reference sequence). CDR3 length equals 14 residues. V lost 0 bases and J lost 3, with 5 bases in between. The CDR3 protein is CASSLSYHTGELFF. The CDR3 nucleotides are TGTGCCAGCAGTTTATCTTACCACACCGGGGAGCTGTTTTTT.